Listed below are T cell receptor beta chains from one sample, sequenced in a study of CD8 T cells in ankylosing spondylitis. TCRdb recomputed calls from the 5' RACE reads with MiXCR, one row per CDR3 protein. Of hundreds of thousands of distinct CDR3 sequences in the sample, roughly a third were seen once. Sequences were obtained from blood, either unsorted or a sorted T cell fraction (not recorded which). The receptors were sampled from a male donor with ankylosing spondylitis or in good health (not recorded which). Each CDR3 is given with its conserved first and last residue. Each record gives: J gene, CDR3 length, D gene, clone size, V gene, CDR3 protein, CDR3 DNA. D genes are given only for firm matches. Not every row has a clone size; where given, it reads once, few, many or a size class.

>TRBJ2-1|16|.|.|TRBV12-3/TRBV12-4
CASSLYPAVGRNEQFF
TGTGCCAGCAGTTTATACCCGGCAGTGGGGAGAAATGAGCAGTTCTTC
>TRBJ2-6|16|.|.|TRBV7-8
CASSSPVGSGANVLTF
TGTGCCAGCAGCTCGCCGGTCGGCTCTGGGGCCAACGTCCTGACTTTC
>TRBJ1-2|13|.|.|TRBV4-2
CASSPRLIDGYTF
TGTGCCAGCAGCCCCAGGTTAATCGATGGCTACACCTTC
>TRBJ1-2|14|TRBD1|many|TRBV29-1
CSVHGQGNGYGYTF
TGCAGCGTGCACGGACAGGGGAACGGCTATGGCTACACCTTC
>TRBJ2-5|13|.|few|TRBV29-1
CSVEEGPKETQYF
TGCAGCGTTGAAGAGGGGCCGAAAGAGACCCAGTACTTC
>TRBJ1-6|13|.|.|TRBV4-1
CASSQDGISPLHF
TGCGCCAGCAGCCAAGATGGAATTTCACCCCTCCACTTT
>TRBJ1-4|14|TRBD1|few|TRBV12-3/TRBV12-4
CASSVGQGAGKLFF
TGTGCCAGCAGTGTGGGACAGGGGGCAGGAAAACTGTTTTTT
>TRBJ2-3|13|.|.|TRBV29-1
CSVQPFSTDTQYF
TGCAGCGTTCAGCCGTTCAGCACAGATACGCAGTATTTT
>TRBJ2-5|14|.|once|TRBV25-1
CASSEYLEQETQYF
TGTGCCAGCAGTGAATATTTGGAACAAGAGACCCAGTACTTC
>TRBJ2-7|13|TRBD1|few|TRBV10-2
CASSVGQGNEQYF
TGCGCCAGCAGCGTAGGACAGGGGAACGAGCAGTACTTC
>TRBJ2-5|12|.|.|TRBV12-3/TRBV12-4
CASSLTWETQYF
TGTGCCAGCAGTTTGACGTGGGAGACCCAGTACTTC
>TRBJ2-7|16|.|.|TRBV29-1
CSVEDSNEGVEYEQYF
TGCAGCGTTGAAGATAGTAACGAGGGGGTGGAATACGAGCAGTACTTC
>TRBJ2-4|12|.|.|TRBV20-1
CSARGPKNIQYF
TGCAGTGCTAGGGGGCCAAAAAACATTCAGTACTTC
>TRBJ2-1|17|.|.|TRBV7-9
CASSPLGQGAQNFEQFF
TGTGCCAGCAGCCCCCTCGGGCAGGGCGCGCAAAATTTTGAGCAGTTCTTC
>TRBJ1-6|17|.|.|TRBV20-1
CSASGTERSSYNSPLHF
TGCAGTGCTAGTGGGACCGAAAGGAGCTCCTATAATTCACCCCTCCACTTT
>TRBJ2-5|15|.|few|TRBV9
CASSVAPRGRETQYF
TGTGCCAGCAGCGTAGCCCCCCGGGGGCGGGAGACCCAGTACTTC
>TRBJ2-5|13|TRBD2|few|TRBV4-1
CASSRDYKETQYF
TGCGCCAGCAGCCGGGACTACAAAGAGACCCAGTACTTC
>TRBJ2-7|12|.|.|TRBV20-1
CSAAPRVREQYF
TGCAGTGCTGCTCCTAGGGTTAGGGAGCAGTACTTC
>TRBJ2-7|15|TRBD1|.|TRBV12-3/TRBV12-4
CASSPQGQGPYEQYF
TGTGCCAGCAGTCCCCAGGGACAGGGCCCCTACGAGCAGTACTTC
>TRBJ2-1|15|.|.|TRBV6-4
CASSETGIPLNEQFF
TGTGCCAGCAGTGAGACTGGAATCCCCCTCAATGAGCAGTTCTTC
>TRBJ2-5|15|TRBD1|.|TRBV20-1
CSASPPRGLAETQYF
TGCAGTGCTAGCCCCCCGAGGGGGCTCGCGGAGACCCAGTACTTC
>TRBJ2-4|13|.|.|TRBV4-2
CASSQVGVVIQYF
TGTGCCAGCAGCCAAGTGGGAGTAGTCATTCAGTACTTC
>TRBJ1-5|15|.|few|TRBV28
CASSFQPGLEEPQHF
TGTGCCAGCAGTTTTCAGCCGGGACTGGAGGAGCCCCAGCATTTT
>TRBJ2-1|13|.|few|TRBV20-1
CSANLGGSNEQFF
TGCAGTGCTAACCTTGGGGGCTCCAATGAGCAGTTCTTC
>TRBJ2-1|20|TRBD2|once|TRBV27
CASSLSGLAGALSSYNEQFF
TGTGCCAGCAGTTTATCCGGACTAGCGGGGGCCCTGAGCTCCTACAATGAGCAGTTCTTC
>TRBJ1-2|16|.|few|TRBV10-3
CAITRQVETSDYGYTF
TGTGCCATCACCCGACAGGTCGAGACGTCTGACTATGGCTACACCTTC
>TRBJ1-1|13|.|few|TRBV7-3
CASSLGTVTEAFF
TGTGCCAGCAGCCTTGGGACGGTCACTGAAGCTTTCTTT
>TRBJ2-3|19|TRBD2|.|TRBV27
CASSSTSGGPITSTDTQYF
TGTGCCAGCAGCTCGACTAGCGGGGGGCCAATCACTAGCACAGATACGCAGTATTTT
>TRBJ2-3|15|.|.|TRBV20-1
CSARVAALGTDTQYF
TGCAGTGCTAGAGTGGCGGCTCTCGGCACAGATACGCAGTATTTT
>TRBJ1-1|13|.|.|TRBV3-1
CASSPRMITEAFF
TGTGCCAGCAGCCCTCGGATGATCACTGAAGCTTTCTTT
>TRBJ1-3|15|.|.|TRBV13
CASSRPGPQGNTIYF
TGTGCCAGCAGCCGACCGGGCCCACAAGGAAACACCATATATTTT
>TRBJ2-7|14|TRBD1|.|TRBV7-6
CASSLDGTGMVQYF
TGTGCCAGCAGCTTAGATGGGACAGGGATGGTGCAGTACTTC
>TRBJ2-3|15|.|.|TRBV5-1
CASSFSASGTDTQYF
TGCGCCAGCAGCTTTTCGGCTAGCGGCACAGATACGCAGTATTTT
>TRBJ2-7|14|.|once|TRBV6-1
CASSRRALGYEQYF
TGTGCCAGCAGTCGCAGGGCCCTAGGATACGAGCAGTACTTC
>TRBJ1-4|13|TRBD1|.|TRBV5-1
CASSEGAGEKLFF
TGCGCCAGCAGTGAGGGGGCGGGTGAAAAACTGTTTTTT
>TRBJ2-7|15|TRBD2|.|TRBV5-7
CASSVRGEGTYEQYF
TGTGCCAGCAGCGTACGAGGGGAGGGGACCTACGAGCAGTACTTC
>TRBJ2-3|13|.|.|TRBV28
CATAGELTDTQYF
TGTGCCACCGCAGGGGAATTGACAGATACGCAGTATTTT
>TRBJ1-5|12|TRBD1|.|TRBV28
CASRTGGEPQHF
TGTGCCAGCAGAACAGGGGGCGAGCCCCAGCATTTT
>TRBJ2-7|13|TRBD2|few|TRBV20-1
CSARTSASYEQYF
TGCAGTGCTAGAACTAGCGCAAGCTACGAGCAGTACTTC
>TRBJ2-7|14|.|.|TRBV5-6
CASSLRTDSYEQYF
TGTGCCAGCAGCCTAAGGACAGACTCCTACGAGCAGTACTTC
>TRBJ2-3|14|.|.|TRBV10-3
CAISWGGSTDTQYF
TGTGCCATCAGTTGGGGGGGCAGCACAGATACGCAGTATTTT
>TRBJ1-2|16|.|.|TRBV5-6
CASSQPTEGVDYGYTF
TGTGCCAGCAGTCAGCCCACGGAGGGGGTGGACTATGGCTACACCTTC
>TRBJ2-1|16|.|few|TRBV27
CASSLLGGTLYNEQFF
TGTGCCAGCAGTTTATTGGGCGGGACTTTGTACAATGAGCAGTTCTTC
>TRBJ2-3|17|TRBD2|.|TRBV12-3/TRBV12-4
CASSDQTQRGGTDTQYF
TGTGCCAGCAGCGATCAGACTCAGCGGGGGGGCACAGATACGCAGTATTTT
>TRBJ1-6|14|.|.|TRBV5-1
CASSFGTENSPLHF
TGCGCCAGCAGCTTTGGGACCGAAAATTCACCCCTCCACTTT
>TRBJ1-5|16|TRBD1|.|TRBV10-3
CAISPDRGPGNQPQHF
TGTGCCATCAGCCCGGACAGGGGACCCGGCAATCAGCCCCAGCATTTT
>TRBJ2-5|19|TRBD2|.|TRBV11-2
CASSPNLGASGGRQETQYF
TGTGCCAGCAGCCCCAATCTTGGGGCTAGCGGGGGCCGTCAAGAGACCCAGTACTTC
>TRBJ1-3|13|.|few|TRBV5-6
CASSLAYGNTIYF
TGTGCCAGCAGCTTGGCCTATGGAAACACCATATATTTT
>TRBJ2-3|12|.|.|TRBV20-1
CSAGLLKDTQYF
TGCAGTGCTGGCCTGTTAAAAGATACGCAGTATTTT
>TRBJ2-1|15|.|.|TRBV25-1
CASSESGAAYNEQFF
TGTGCCAGCAGTGAATCTGGGGCAGCCTACAATGAGCAGTTCTTC
>TRBJ2-3|14|TRBD2|many|TRBV29-1
CSVKSGGGTDTQYF
TGCAGCGTCAAAAGCGGGGGAGGCACAGATACGCAGTATTTT
>TRBJ2-4|13|.|.|TRBV27
CASSLGTKNIQYF
TGTGCCAGCAGTTTGGGTACCAAAAACATTCAGTACTTC
>TRBJ1-1|14|TRBD1|few|TRBV10-3
CAISVGQSNTEAFF
TGTGCCATCAGTGTGGGACAGAGTAACACTGAAGCTTTCTTT
>TRBJ2-7|14|TRBD1|many|TRBV20-1
CSAEQGAELYEQYF
TGCAGTGCTGAACAGGGGGCCGAATTATACGAGCAGTACTTC
>TRBJ1-1|10|.|.|TRBV29-1
CSVTSTEAFF
TGCAGCGTTACGTCCACTGAAGCTTTCTTT
>TRBJ1-5|17|.|.|TRBV28
CASSETDHSYSNQPQHF
TGTGCCAGCTCGGAGACAGACCATTCCTATAGCAATCAGCCCCAGCATTTT
>TRBJ1-6|17|.|few|TRBV5-5
CASSTQNQGSVYSPLHF
TGTGCCAGCAGCACGCAAAATCAGGGGTCGGTCTACTCACCCCTCCACTTT